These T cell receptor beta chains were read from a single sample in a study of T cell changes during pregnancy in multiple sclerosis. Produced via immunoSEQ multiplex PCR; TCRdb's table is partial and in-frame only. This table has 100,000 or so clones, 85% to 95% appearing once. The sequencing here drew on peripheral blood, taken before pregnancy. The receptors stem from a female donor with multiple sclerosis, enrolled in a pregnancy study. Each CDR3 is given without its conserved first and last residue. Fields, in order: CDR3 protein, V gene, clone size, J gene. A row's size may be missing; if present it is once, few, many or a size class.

ASSSGQPPYEQY,TRBV5-1,-,TRBJ2-7
ASSLAGDTQY,TRBV6-1,-,TRBJ2-3
ASSQGSGRANEQF,TRBV4-3,-,TRBJ2-1
ASSPNRLAGRDTQY,TRBV19,once,TRBJ2-3
ASSLLASGTHEQY,TRBV7-9,-,TRBJ2-7
ASSAGTSGRKETQY,TRBV9,-,TRBJ2-5
ASSHGTRRPGELF,TRBV5-1,-,TRBJ2-2
ASSPGLPYEQY,TRBV19,-,TRBJ2-7
ASSVSFAGGPLEQY,TRBV9,-,TRBJ2-7
ASSLGPVPISGNTIY,TRBV5-4,-,TRBJ1-3